The 29 T cell receptor beta chains in this list originate from one sample, sequenced in a study of cytomegalovirus exposure and HLA in healthy donors. The study ran its PCR with 60 Vbeta and 13 Jbeta primers. The method was immunoSEQ multiplex PCR; TCRdb's version includes in-frame clones alone and lacks a portion of them. Of more than 110,000 clones in the sample, nearly 10% were seen once. The sequencing input was PBMCs. The receptors derive from a man aged 50 or older in good health and CMV-seronegative.

This clone was detected a few times. The CDR3: CASRTPGQGNYGYTF. In nucleotides, the CDR3 is TGTGCCAGCAGAACGCCGGGACAGGGGAACTATGGCTACACCTTC. The rearrangement links TRBV27 to TRBJ1-2; 10 bases line up with TRBD1. Per germline, CDR1 MNHEY and CDR2 SMNVEV (reference sequence). V lost 6 bases and J lost 2; bases outside the gene matches: 6. This CDR3 contains 15 residues.

This clone was seen a handful of times. The V call is TRBV5-4, the J call TRBJ1-6; no clear D gene. The CDR3 has 14 residues. In germline, CDR1 is SGHNT, CDR2 YYREEE (reference sequence). The V and J ends lost 0 bases and 10 bases respectively, with 11 bases between them. The DNA for the CDR3 is TGTGCCAGCAGCTTGGACAAGAATCGATCACCCCTCCACTTT. This sequence encodes CASSLDKNRSPLHF.

The CDR3 DNA is TGTGCCAGTAGTATGTGGTCACCCCCAGGGAATGAGCAGTTCTTC. It is translated as CASSMWSPPGNEQFF. This sequence joins TRBV19 and TRBJ2-1, with TRBD1 as a possible D gene (5 bases). The length of the CDR3 is 15 residues. V was clipped by 3 bases and J by 7 bases, with 16 bases between them. The germline gives CDR1 LNHDA, CDR2 SQIVND (reference sequence).

The chain employs TRBV18 and TRBJ2-5; 9 bases map to TRBD1. J was trimmed by 5 bases and V by 3 bases; bases with no gene match: 13. Germline V gene sequence: CDR1 KGHSH, CDR2 LQKENI. The CDR3 is 17 amino acids. The chain's CDR3 is CASSPADRGQGWETQYF. The CDR3 nucleotides are TGTGCCAGCTCACCCGCGGACAGAGGACAGGGGTGGGAGACCCAGTACTTC.

This clone was recorded a few times. V and J are TRBV10-1 and TRBJ1-5; 7 bases align to TRBD1. V dropped 5 bases and J dropped 0; count of bases not matched to a gene: 4. The germline CDR1 and CDR2 sequences are WNHNN and SYGVQD (reference sequence). The CDR3 sequence is 15 residues long. The CDR3 DNA is TGCGCCAGCAGTCGGGACAGAGATAGCAATCAGCCCCAGCATTTT. Residues: CASSRDRDSNQPQHF.

The chain joins TRBV7-9 to TRBJ2-1; 8 bases match TRBD1. J lost 9 bases, V lost 3 bases, and 1 base had no gene match. The CDR3 is 12 residues long. Germline V CDR1 and CDR2: SEHNR, FQNEAQ (reference sequence). The CDR3 DNA is TGTGCCAGCAGCTTCCAGGGGGCTGAGCAGTTCTTC. Its protein is CASSFQGAEQFF.

The chain is built from TRBV18 and TRBJ2-5; weak D call: TRBD1 (5 bases). Germline V gene lookup returns CDR1 KGHSH and CDR2 LQKENI. This CDR3 is built from 14 residues. V lost 3 bases, J lost 5 bases, and 13 bases lay in between. CDR3 in DNA: TGTGCCAGCTCACCGGGGCAAACTCCGGAGACCCAGTACTTC. This codes for CASSPGQTPETQYF.

This chain joins TRBV19 and TRBJ2-2; D call uncertain. V was cut by 2 bases and J by 4 bases, with 14 bases left in between. The CDR3 spans 16 residues. Germline CDR1 reads LNHDA; CDR2 reads SQIVND (reference sequence). The CDR3, as DNA: TGTGCCAGTAGTATAAGAAGTAATTCGGTCACCGGGGAGCTGTTTTTT. It is translated as CASSIRSNSVTGELFF.

This chain joins TRBV27 and TRBJ2-7; weak D call: TRBD1 (6 bases). V lost 2 bases, J lost 3 bases, and 14 bases lay in between. The CDR3 consists of 15 residues. The V gene's germline CDR1 is MNHEY and CDR2 SMNVEV (reference sequence). This chain's CDR3 is CASSLTGYSHYEQYF. DNA of the CDR3: TGTGCCAGCAGTTTAACAGGGTATAGTCACTACGAGCAGTACTTC.

The chain has TRBV12-5 and TRBJ1-2, with a weak D call TRBD1 (6 bases). Trimming cost V 6 bases and J 4 bases, with 12 bases left between them. The CDR3 runs 13 residues. Per the germline V gene, CDR1 is LGHNT and CDR2 is FRNRAP. The CDR3 here is CASGHGQSYGYTF. In DNA form, the CDR3 reads TGTGCTAGTGGCCACGGACAGTCCTATGGCTACACCTTC.

This clone was counted a few times. This sequence joins TRBV6-4 and TRBJ1-2; TRBD1 matches at 8 bases. V dropped 5 bases and J dropped 6; count of bases not matched to a gene: 8. The V gene's germline CDR1 is MRHNA and CDR2 SNTAGT. The CDR3 contains 14 residues. The chain's CDR3 is CASSPEQGANGYTF. The CDR3 nucleotides read TGTGCCAGCAGTCCAGAGCAGGGGGCGAATGGCTACACCTTC.

V is TRBV6-4 and J is TRBJ1-1; 11 positions agree with TRBD1. Trimming removed 4 bases from V and 1 base from J; junction bases left unmatched: 8. This CDR3 is 17 amino acids long. Germline V gene sequence: CDR1 MRHNA, CDR2 SNTAGT. The CDR3 region has the DNA TGTGCCAGCAGTGGTTCTGGACAGGGGGCAGGGAACACTGAAGCTTTCTTT. Protein: CASSGSGQGAGNTEAFF.

This clone showed up just a few times. The J gene is TRBJ2-2, the V gene TRBV2; D uncertain. Per the germline V gene, CDR1 is SNHLY and CDR2 is FYNNEI. The ends were cut back, 5 bases at V and 3 bases at J, with 7 bases in the middle. CDR3 length: 13 amino acids. The DNA of the CDR3 is TGTGCCAGCAGTCTCCGGGACACCGGGGAGCTGTTTTTT. As protein: CASSLRDTGELFF. Full variable domain (outside the CDR3, taken from reference TRBV2 and TRBJ2-2): EPEVTQTPSHQVTQMGQEVILRCVPISNHLYFYWYRQILGQKVEFLVSFYNNEISEKSEIFDDQFSVERPDGSNFTLKIRSTKLEDSAMYFCASSLRDTGELFFGEGSRLTVL.

This clone appeared a few times. This chain links TRBV19 with TRBJ1-4; 10 bases are a match to TRBD1. The CDR3 runs 14 residues. The junction had 3 bases not matched to a gene; V was cut back by 5 bases and J by 6 bases. Germline CDR1 LNHDA, CDR2 SQIVND (reference sequence). CDR3 nucleotide sequence: TGTGCCAGTAGTCCAGGACAGGGGGATGAAAAACTGTTTTTT. It codes for CASSPGQGDEKLFF.

The rearrangement links TRBV5-4 to TRBJ2-7; unclear D gene. V lost 0 bases and J lost 6, with 13 bases in between. Germline assignment: CDR1 SGHNT and CDR2 YYREEE (reference sequence). This CDR3 is built from 14 residues. The DNA for the CDR3 is TGTGCCAGCAGCTTGGAGGTAGGAGTGGCCGAGCAGTACTTC. Translated: CASSLEVGVAEQYF. The full variable domain, completed using reference TRBV5-4 and TRBJ2-7, is ETGVTQSPTHLIKTRGQQVTLRCSSQSGHNTVSWYQQALGQGPQFIFQYYREEENGRGNFPPRFSGLQFPNYSSELNVNALELDDSALYLCASSLEVGVAEQYFGPGTRLTVT.

This clone was seen a few times. The chain recombines TRBV28 with TRBJ1-1, with D tentatively TRBD1 (6 bases). This CDR3 contains 17 residues. V was trimmed by 2 bases and J by 0 bases, leaving 16 bases between them. Germline V CDR1 and CDR2: MDHEN, SYDVKM. The DNA for the CDR3 is TGTGCCAGCAGTTTACGCCTTACAGGGTATCTGAACACTGAAGCTTTCTTT. Translated: CASSLRLTGYLNTEAFF.

The chain has TRBV7-8 and TRBJ2-1; tentative D call: TRBD2 (6 bases). Between the trimmed V and J ends, which lost 1 base and 8 bases, there was a span of 18 bases. The germline V gene has CDR1 SGHVS and CDR2 FQNEAQ. The CDR3 runs 16 residues. CDR3 loop: CASSLVVAEEVDEQFF. CDR3 nucleotide sequence: TGTGCCAGCAGCTTAGTAGTAGCGGAGGAGGTGGATGAGCAGTTCTTC.

This chain links TRBV9 with TRBJ2-1; TRBD2 might be the D (6 bases). V shed 6 bases and J shed 9 bases, with 16 bases lying between them. This CDR3 spans 13 amino acids. Looked up from germline, CDR1 is SGDLS and CDR2 is YYNGEE. Here the CDR3 reads CASTNSWRGEQFF. The CDR3 region has the DNA TGTGCCAGCACCAATTCGTGGCGGGGTGAGCAGTTCTTC.

This clone was picked up a small number of times. The V and J genes are TRBV29-1 and TRBJ1-3; D gene ambiguous. CDR3 length equals 12 residues. CDR1 and CDR2 (germline): SQVTM, ANQGSEA. The ends were cut back, 8 bases at V and 1 base at J, with 9 bases in the middle. The CDR3 DNA sequence: TGCAGCACCGCGGGGTCTGGAAACACCATATATTTT. Protein: CSTAGSGNTIYF.

The V call is TRBV7-9, the J call TRBJ2-6; D gene ambiguous. Between the trimmed V and J ends, which lost 5 bases and 6 bases, there was a span of 11 bases. This CDR3 spans 14 amino acids. Germline CDR1 and CDR2: SEHNR and FQNEAQ (reference sequence). As DNA, the CDR3 is TGTGCCAGCAGCCTGGGCAGTGCGGCCAACGTCCTGACTTTC. The encoded protein is CASSLGSAANVLTF. Complete variable domain (other parts from reference TRBV7-9 and TRBJ2-6): DTGVSQNPRHKITKRGQNVTFRCDPISEHNRLYWYRQTLGQGPEFLTYFQNEAQLEKSRLLSDRFSAERPKGSFSTLEIQRTEQGDSAMYLCASSLGSAANVLTFGAGSRLTVL.

The chain links TRBV7-9 to TRBJ1-2, with 8 bases lining up with TRBD1. Germline assignment: CDR1 SEHNR and CDR2 FQNEAQ (reference sequence). J gave up 8 bases and V 5 bases, and 7 bases lay outside the gene matches. There are 13 residues in the CDR3. The DNA for the CDR3 is TGTGCCAGCAGCCCGACAGGGGCGGGAGGCTACACCTTC. This gives the protein CASSPTGAGGYTF.

The sample holds a few counts of this clone. The chain combines TRBV7-6 with TRBJ2-5; TRBD2 matches 7 bases. This CDR3 is 14 amino acids long. Germline CDR1 is SGHVS and CDR2 is FNYEAQ. The V gene end was trimmed by 3 bases and the J gene end by 5 bases; junction bases not matched to a gene: 6. CDR3 sequence (DNA): TGTGCCAGCAGCTTGGGGGGGACTCCTGAGACCCAGTACTTC. Its translation: CASSLGGTPETQYF.

V and J are TRBV19 and TRBJ2-3; 7 bases line up with TRBD2. The CDR3 covers 14 residues. The V gene's germline CDR1 is LNHDA and CDR2 SQIVND (reference sequence). V dropped 7 bases and J dropped 0; count of bases not matched to a gene: 4. CDR3 nucleotide sequence: TGTGCCAGTACGGGGGGACCTAGCACAGATACGCAGTATTTT. The encoded protein is CASTGGPSTDTQYF.

In this sample, this clone turned up a few times. The chain uses TRBV27 and TRBJ1-4; D unclear. Deletions cut 5 bases from V and 4 bases from J, with 8 bases between. Looked up from germline, CDR1 is MNHEY and CDR2 is SMNVEV (reference sequence). CDR3 length: 13 residues. CDR3 region: CASSPRDNEKLFF. The CDR3 DNA follows: TGTGCCAGCAGTCCTCGGGATAATGAAAAACTGTTTTTT.

The rearrangement joins TRBV6-5 to TRBJ2-7; 7 nucleotides align to TRBD2. The CDR3 length is 14 residues. The germline gives CDR1 MNHEY, CDR2 SVGAGI. V was clipped by 5 bases and J by 0 bases; unmatched bases: 4. CDR3 loop: CASSVREASYEQYF. For the CDR3, the DNA is TGTGCCAGCAGTGTCCGGGAGGCCTCCTACGAGCAGTACTTC.

This clone was counted a few times. The chain links TRBV6-4 to TRBJ2-1; 12 positions match TRBD2. Germline V gene sequence: CDR1 MRHNA, CDR2 SNTAGT. The CDR3 has 16 residues. J gave up 9 bases and V 2 bases, and 8 bases lay outside the gene matches. CDR3 protein: CASSDGTSGGHGEQFF. CDR3 coding DNA: TGTGCCAGCAGTGACGGAACTAGCGGGGGGCATGGTGAGCAGTTCTTC.

This clone was seen a handful of times. The chain carries TRBV5-1 and TRBJ2-5, with 7 bases matching TRBD1. CDR3 length: 13 residues. In germline, CDR1 is SGHRS, CDR2 YFSETQ. Trimming removed 4 bases from V and 5 bases from J; junction bases left unmatched: 5. The CDR3 loop is CASSPGQSETQYF. In DNA form, the CDR3 reads TGCGCCAGCAGCCCGGGACAGTCGGAGACCCAGTACTTC.

The chain joins TRBV29-1 to TRBJ2-5; 11 bases are shared with TRBD2. The germline V gene has CDR1 SQVTM and CDR2 ANQGSEA. With V trimmed by 4 bases and J by 4 bases, 5 bases remained unmatched. The CDR3 covers 14 residues. DNA for the CDR3: TGCAGCGTTGGTACTAGCGGGGGCCGAGAGACCCAGTACTTC. This translates into CSVGTSGGRETQYF.

The chain recombines TRBV5-1 with TRBJ1-2, with 7 bases matching TRBD1. The CDR3 is made up of 14 amino acids. Germline trimming cut 0 bases from V and 5 bases from J; bases unmatched to any gene: 4. Germline loops: CDR1 SGHRS, CDR2 YFSETQ. The CDR3 protein is CASSLEGTEYGYTF. CDR3 coding DNA: TGCGCCAGCAGCTTGGAGGGGACAGAGTATGGCTACACCTTC.